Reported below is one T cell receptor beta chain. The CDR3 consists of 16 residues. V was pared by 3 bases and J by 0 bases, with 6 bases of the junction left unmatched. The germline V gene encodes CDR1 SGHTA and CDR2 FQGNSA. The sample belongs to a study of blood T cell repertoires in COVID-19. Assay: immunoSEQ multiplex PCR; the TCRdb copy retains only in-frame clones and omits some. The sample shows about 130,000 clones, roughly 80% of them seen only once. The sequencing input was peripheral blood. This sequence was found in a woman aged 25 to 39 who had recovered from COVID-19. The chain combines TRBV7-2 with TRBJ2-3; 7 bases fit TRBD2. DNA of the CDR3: TGTGCCAGCAGCTTCCGGACTAGACCTAGCACAGATACGCAGTATTTT. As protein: CASSFRTRPSTDTQYF.